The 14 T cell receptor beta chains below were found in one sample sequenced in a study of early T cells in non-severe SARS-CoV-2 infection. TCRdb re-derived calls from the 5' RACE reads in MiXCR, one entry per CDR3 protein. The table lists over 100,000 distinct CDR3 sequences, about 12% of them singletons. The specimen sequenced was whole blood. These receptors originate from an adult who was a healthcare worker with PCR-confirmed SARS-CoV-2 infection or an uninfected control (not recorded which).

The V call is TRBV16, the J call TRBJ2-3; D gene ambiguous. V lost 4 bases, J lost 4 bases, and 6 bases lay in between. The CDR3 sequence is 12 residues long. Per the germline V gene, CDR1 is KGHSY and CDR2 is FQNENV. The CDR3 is CASSRPPDTQYF. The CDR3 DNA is TGTGCCAGCAGCCGTCCTCCAGATACGCAGTATTTT.

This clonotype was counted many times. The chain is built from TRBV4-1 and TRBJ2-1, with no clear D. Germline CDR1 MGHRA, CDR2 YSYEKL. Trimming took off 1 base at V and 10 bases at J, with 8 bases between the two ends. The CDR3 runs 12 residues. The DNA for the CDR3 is TGCGCCAGCAGCCAAGGGAAAAACGAGCAGTTCTTC. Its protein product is CASSQGKNEQFF.

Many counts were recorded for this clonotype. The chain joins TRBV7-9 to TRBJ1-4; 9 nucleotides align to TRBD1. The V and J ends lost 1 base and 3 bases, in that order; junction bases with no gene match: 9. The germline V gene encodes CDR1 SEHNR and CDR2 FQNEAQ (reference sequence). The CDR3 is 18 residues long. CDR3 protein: CASSLGAGQGPSNEKLFF. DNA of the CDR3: TGTGCCAGCAGCTTAGGAGCGGGACAGGGTCCCTCTAATGAAAAACTGTTTTTT.

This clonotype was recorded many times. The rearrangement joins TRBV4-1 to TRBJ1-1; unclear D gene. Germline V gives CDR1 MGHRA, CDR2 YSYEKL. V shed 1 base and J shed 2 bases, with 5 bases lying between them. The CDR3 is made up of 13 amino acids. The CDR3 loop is CASSQGYNTEAFF. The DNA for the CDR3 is TGCGCCAGCAGCCAAGGGTATAACACTGAAGCTTTCTTT.

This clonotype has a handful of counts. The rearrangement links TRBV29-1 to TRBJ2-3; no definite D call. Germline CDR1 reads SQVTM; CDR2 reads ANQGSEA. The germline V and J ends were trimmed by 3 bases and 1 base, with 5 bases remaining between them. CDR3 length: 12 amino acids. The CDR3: CSVDGRTDTQYF. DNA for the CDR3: TGCAGCGTTGACGGACGCACAGATACGCAGTATTTT.

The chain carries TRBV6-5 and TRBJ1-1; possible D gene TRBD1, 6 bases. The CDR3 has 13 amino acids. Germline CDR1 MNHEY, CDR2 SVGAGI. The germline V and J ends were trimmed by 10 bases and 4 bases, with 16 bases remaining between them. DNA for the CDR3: TGTGCCACCCGCAGGGGATGGGCCACTGAAGCTTTCTTT. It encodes CATRRGWATEAFF.

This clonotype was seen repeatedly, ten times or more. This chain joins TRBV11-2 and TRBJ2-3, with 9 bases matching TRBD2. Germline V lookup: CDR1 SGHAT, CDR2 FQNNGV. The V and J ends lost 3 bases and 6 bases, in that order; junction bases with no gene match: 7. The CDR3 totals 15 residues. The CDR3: CASSFSGRTEDTQYF. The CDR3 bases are TGTGCCAGCAGCTTTAGCGGGAGAACAGAGGATACGCAGTATTTT.

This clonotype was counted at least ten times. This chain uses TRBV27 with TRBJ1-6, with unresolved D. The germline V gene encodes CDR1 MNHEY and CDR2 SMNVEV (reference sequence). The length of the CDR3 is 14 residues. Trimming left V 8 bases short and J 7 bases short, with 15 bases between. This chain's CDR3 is CASGVGGKNSPLHF. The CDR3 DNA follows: TGTGCCAGCGGTGTTGGCGGAAAGAATTCACCCCTCCACTTT.

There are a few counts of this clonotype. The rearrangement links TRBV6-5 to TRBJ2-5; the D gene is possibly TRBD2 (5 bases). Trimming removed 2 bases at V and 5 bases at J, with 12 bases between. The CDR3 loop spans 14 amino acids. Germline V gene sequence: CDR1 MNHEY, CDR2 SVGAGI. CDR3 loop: CASSYTGMGETQYF. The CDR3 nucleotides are TGTGCCAGCAGTTACACGGGAATGGGTGAGACCCAGTACTTC.

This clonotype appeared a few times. For the CDR3, the DNA is TGTGCCAGTAGGCCAGGACAGACTAGCAATCAGCCCCAGCATTTT. Translating it yields CASRPGQTSNQPQHF. The J gene is TRBJ1-5, the V gene TRBV19, with D possibly being TRBD1 (6 bases). The CDR3 totals 15 residues. The germline gives CDR1 LNHDA, CDR2 SQIVND (reference sequence). The V and J ends lost 6 bases and 0 bases respectively, with 12 bases between them.

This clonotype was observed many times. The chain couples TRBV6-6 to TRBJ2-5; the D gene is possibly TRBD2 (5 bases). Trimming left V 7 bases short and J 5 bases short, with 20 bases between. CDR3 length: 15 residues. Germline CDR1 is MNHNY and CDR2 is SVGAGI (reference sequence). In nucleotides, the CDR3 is TGTGCCAGCAAGGATTCGCTAGCCCCATCGGAGACCCAGTACTTC. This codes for CASKDSLAPSETQYF.

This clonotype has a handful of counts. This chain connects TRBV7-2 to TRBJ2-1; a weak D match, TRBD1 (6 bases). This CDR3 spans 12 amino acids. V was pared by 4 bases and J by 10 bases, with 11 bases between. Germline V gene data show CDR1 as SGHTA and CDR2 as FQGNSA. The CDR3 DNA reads TGTGCCAGCAGCTCCCGGACAGAGGAGCAGTTCTTC. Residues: CASSSRTEEQFF.

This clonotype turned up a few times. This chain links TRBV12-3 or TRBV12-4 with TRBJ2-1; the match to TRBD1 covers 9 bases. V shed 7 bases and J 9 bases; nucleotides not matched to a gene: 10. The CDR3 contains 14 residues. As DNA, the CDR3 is TGTGCCAGCACCCCCGGGACAGGGTCTTTTGAGCAGTTCTTC. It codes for CASTPGTGSFEQFF.

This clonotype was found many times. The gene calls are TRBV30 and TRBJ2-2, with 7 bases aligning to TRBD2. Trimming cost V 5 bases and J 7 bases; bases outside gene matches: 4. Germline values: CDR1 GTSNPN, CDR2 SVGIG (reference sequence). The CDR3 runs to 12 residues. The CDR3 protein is CAWSGGSGELFF. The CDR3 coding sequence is TGTGCCTGGTCTGGCGGGAGCGGGGAGCTGTTTTTT.